This is a list of T cell receptor beta chains from one sample in a study of early T cells in non-severe SARS-CoV-2 infection. Each CDR3 protein is one row after TCRdb ran MiXCR on the 5' RACE reads. The data hold about 26,000 distinct CDR3 sequences, with 5.3% observed a single time. Specimen: whole blood. The source of these receptors is an adult who was a healthcare worker with PCR-confirmed SARS-CoV-2 infection or an uninfected control (not recorded which). CDR3s include the opening cysteine and the closing phenylalanine or tryptophan. D genes are given only for firm matches. The size entry is marked missing in some rows and otherwise reads once, few, many or a size class.

v_gene	abundance	d_gene	j_gene	CDR3nt	CDR3aa
TRBV7-9	many	.	TRBJ2-7	TGTGCCAGCAGCCCCACAACTATCTCCTACGAGCAGTACTTC	CASSPTTISYEQYF
TRBV5-1	.	.	TRBJ1-1	TGCGCCAGCAGCTTGGTAGGTACTGAAGCTTTCTTT	CASSLVGTEAFF
TRBV5-1	many	TRBD1	TRBJ1-6	TGCGCCAGCAGCACTGCACCGGGACAGGGGAGTATGCGGTCACCCCTCCACTTT	CASSTAPGQGSMRSPLHF
TRBV28	many	.	TRBJ2-3	TGTGCCAGCCCCTTGGGGGATTCCTCTATGCTCACAGATACGCAGTATTTT	CASPLGDSSMLTDTQYF
TRBV14	many	TRBD1	TRBJ1-6	TGTGCCAGCAGCCGGGGGACAGGGGGTTATTCACCCCTCCACTTT	CASSRGTGGYSPLHF
TRBV12-5	many	.	TRBJ2-3	TGTGCTAGTGCCACAAGGGGGTTAAGCACAGATACGCAGTATTTT	CASATRGLSTDTQYF
TRBV7-2	many	.	TRBJ2-2	TGTGCCAGCAACAGGAGGAACACCGGGGAGCTGTTTTTT	CASNRRNTGELFF
TRBV20-1	few	TRBD2	TRBJ2-1	TGCAGTGCTAGAGAGCTAGCGGGGGCTTACTACAATGAGCAGTTCTTC	CSARELAGAYYNEQFF
TRBV11-1	few	.	TRBJ2-7	TGTGCCAGCAGCCTGACAGAGAGCTCCTACGAGCAGTACTTC	CASSLTESSYEQYF
TRBV7-2	medium-sized	.	TRBJ2-3	TGTGCCAGCAGCATCCGGGACCCTAGCACAGATACGCAGTATTTT	CASSIRDPSTDTQYF
TRBV25-1	many	TRBD1	TRBJ1-2	TGTGCCAGCAGTGAAAACAGGGGGCGAGCTGGCTACACCTTC	CASSENRGRAGYTF
TRBV7-2	.	TRBD2	TRBJ2-7	TGTGCCAGCAGCCTTGGACTAGCGGCATCCTACGAGCAGTACTTC	CASSLGLAASYEQYF
TRBV3-1	many	.	TRBJ2-7	TGTGCCAGCAGCCAATCATGGACAGAGGCCTACGAGCAGTACTTC	CASSQSWTEAYEQYF
TRBV7-2	many	.	TRBJ1-2	TGTGCCAGCTCCGGAATGGAGGGAACTCCCTATGGCTACACCTTC	CASSGMEGTPYGYTF
TRBV11-2	many	.	TRBJ1-4	TGTGCCAGCAGCTTAAACGGGAATGAAAAACTGTTTTTT	CASSLNGNEKLFF
TRBV20-1	many	TRBD2	TRBJ2-7	TGCAGTGCTAGTCGTGGGCTAGCGGGTCGGGCCTACGAGCAGTACTTC	CSASRGLAGRAYEQYF
TRBV7-2	many	TRBD1	TRBJ2-1	TGTGCCAGCAGCCTTAATACAGGGGTAAACTACAATGAGCAGTTCTTC	CASSLNTGVNYNEQFF
TRBV11-2	many	TRBD2	TRBJ2-7	TGTGCCAGCAGCTTAGAAGGCGGGAGTCTCTCCTACGAGCAGTACTTC	CASSLEGGSLSYEQYF
TRBV6-6	many	TRBD2	TRBJ2-3	TGTGCCAGCAGCCCCGCGGGACTAGCGGGAGGTTTGGCAGATACGCAGTATTTT	CASSPAGLAGGLADTQYF
TRBV20-1	many	.	TRBJ2-3	TGCAGTGCTAGGCAATCTAAGGGGCCAGATACGCAGTATTTT	CSARQSKGPDTQYF
TRBV4-1	many	TRBD2	TRBJ2-7	TGCGCCAGCAGCCAAGATGGGAGCGGGACGGCCTACGAGCAGTACTTC	CASSQDGSGTAYEQYF
TRBV6-6	few	TRBD1	TRBJ1-2	TGTGCCAGCAGTTACTCCCCTGGACAGGGGGTCTATGGCTACACCTTC	CASSYSPGQGVYGYTF
TRBV7-2	many	.	TRBJ2-2	TGTGCCAGCACCAAAACTAACGCGAACACCGGGGAGCTGTTTTTT	CASTKTNANTGELFF
TRBV7-9	.	.	TRBJ2-1	TGTGCCAGCAGCTTAGCGGCTGATGAGCAGTTCTTC	CASSLAADEQFF
TRBV3-1	many	TRBD2	TRBJ2-1	TGTGCCAGCAGCCAAGGCCAGCGGGGTTACAATGAGCAGTTCTTC	CASSQGQRGYNEQFF
TRBV11-2	many	.	TRBJ1-6	TGTGCCAGCAGCTTATTAGCAGGGGATTATAATTCACCCCTCCACTTT	CASSLLAGDYNSPLHF
TRBV20-1	.	TRBD1	TRBJ2-3	TGCAGTGCTATCGGACAGGGAACAGATACGCAGTATTTT	CSAIGQGTDTQYF
TRBV11-2	.	.	TRBJ2-7	TGTGCCAGCGGTGGGGGGCACGGGCAGTACTTC	CASGGGHGQYF
TRBV10-3	many	.	TRBJ2-2	TGTGCCATCAGCGCGACAGAGGCGAACACCGGGGAGCTGTTTTTT	CAISATEANTGELFF
TRBV5-1	few	.	TRBJ2-3	TGCGCCAGCAGCCCGGAGGGGCAACGGGGCACAGATACGCAGTATTTT	CASSPEGQRGTDTQYF
TRBV2	many	.	TRBJ2-1	TGTGCCAGCAGTGAAAGGTCGACGGGGCTAGAGCAGTTCTTC	CASSERSTGLEQFF
TRBV6-2/TRBV6-3	many	.	TRBJ1-5	TGTGCCAGCGGACGGGCAGGGGCCCAGCATTTT	CASGRAGAQHF
TRBV7-9	many	.	TRBJ2-1	TGTGCCAGCAGCTTGGACGAGAATGAGCAGTTCTTC	CASSLDENEQFF
TRBV6-2/TRBV6-3	many	TRBD1	TRBJ2-5	TGTGCCAGCTCCCCCACGGGACAGCTCCCAGAGACCCAGTACTTC	CASSPTGQLPETQYF